These 20 T cell receptor beta chains came from one sample sequenced in a study of blood T cell repertoires in COVID-19. Using immunoSEQ multiplex PCR, the repertoire was profiled, and TCRdb retains in-frame clones only, with some absent. The sample has 90,000 or so clones, less than 90% seen once; the top ten hold 0.95% to 1.5%. The specimen was peripheral blood. Receptor source: an elderly man with active or convalescent COVID-19.

This rearrangement joins TRBV25-1 to TRBJ2-1; 8 bases align to TRBD2. Trimming at V came to 2 bases and at J to 1 base, leaving 4 bases not matched to a gene. This CDR3 contains 16 residues. From germline, CDR1 is MGHDK and CDR2 SYGVNS. The CDR3 DNA follows: TGTGCCAGCAGTGAACCACGGGGGGGATCCTACAATGAGCAGTTCTTC. It encodes CASSEPRGGSYNEQFF. Filled out from reference TRBV25-1 and TRBJ2-1, the complete variable domain reads EADIYQTPRYLVIGTGKKITLECSQTMGHDKMYWYQQDPGMELHLIHYSYGVNSTEKGDLSSESTVSRIRTEHFPLTLESARPSHTSQYLCASSEPRGGSYNEQFFGPGTRLTVL.

The count of this clone is one. The rearrangement uses TRBV3-1 (or the pseudogene TRBV3-2) and TRBJ2-3; 9 bases are a match to TRBD2. CDR3 length: 17 amino acids. Per the germline V gene, CDR1 is LGHDT and CDR2 is YNNKEL (reference sequence). Trimming cost V 3 bases and J 5 bases; bases outside gene matches: 12. This CDR3 is CASSHNSLAGRVDTQYF. The CDR3 DNA reads as TGTGCCAGCAGCCACAACAGTCTAGCGGGAAGGGTAGATACGCAGTATTTT.

The CDR3 sequence: CSVAGTGDNQPQHF. CDR3 sequence (DNA): TGCAGCGTTGCCGGGACAGGGGACAATCAGCCCCAGCATTTT. The chain is built from TRBV29-1 and TRBJ1-5; 10 bases agree with TRBD1. The CDR3 spans 14 residues. Germline CDR1 reads SQVTM; CDR2 reads ANQGSEA. V lost 4 bases to trimming and J lost 3 bases; unmatched junction nucleotides: 3.

The gene calls are TRBV19 and TRBJ2-2; tentatively, D is TRBD2 (5 bases). Germline loops: CDR1 LNHDA, CDR2 SQIVND (reference sequence). The CDR3 covers 15 residues. V was clipped by 1 base and J by 5 bases, with 11 bases between them. CDR3 sequence reads: CASSIGGSRTGELFF. In DNA, the CDR3 is TGTGCCAGTAGTATAGGAGGGAGCAGGACCGGGGAGCTGTTTTTT.

The V gene is TRBV2, the J gene TRBJ1-1; D possibly corresponds to TRBD1 (5 bases). The CDR3 runs 13 residues. V dropped 8 bases and J dropped 2 bases, with 12 bases sitting between them. Per the germline V gene, CDR1 is SNHLY and CDR2 is FYNNEI. DNA of the CDR3: TGTGCCAGCGGGTCAGGGATAAACACTGAAGCTTTCTTT. It is translated as CASGSGINTEAFF.

The chain employs TRBV9 and TRBJ2-3; perhaps TRBD2 as D (7 bases). The V end was cut by 3 bases, the J end by 2 bases, with 13 bases between. Germline V gene data show CDR1 as SGDLS and CDR2 as YYNGEE. The CDR3 sequence is 15 residues long. The CDR3: CASSGTAGHTDTQYF. CDR3 bases: TGTGCCAGCAGCGGAACAGCGGGACACACAGATACGCAGTATTTT.

This rearrangement joins TRBV5-6 to TRBJ1-1; possibly TRBD1 for D (6 bases). The CDR3 runs to 14 residues. Germline CDR1 SGHDT, CDR2 YYEEEE. The V end was cut by 8 bases, the J end by 0 bases, with 14 bases between. DNA of the CDR3: TGTGCCAGACACCAGGACAGATTGAACACTGAAGCTTTCTTT. This gives the protein CARHQDRLNTEAFF.

This clone was recorded only once. The CDR3: CASSYLGTRRSSYNEQFF. In DNA, the CDR3 is TGTGCCAGCAGTTACCTAGGGACTAGGCGAAGCTCCTACAATGAGCAGTTCTTC. The chain joins TRBV6-2 or TRBV6-3 to TRBJ2-1, with TRBD2 matching over 8 bases. CDR3 size: 18 residues. The ends lost 2 bases at V and 0 bases at J; junction bases unmatched: 9. Germline values: CDR1 MNHEY, CDR2 SVGEGT.

The rearrangement links TRBV5-1 to TRBJ2-1; D not certain. The length of the CDR3 is 14 residues. CDR1 and CDR2 from the germline V gene are SGHRS and YFSETQ. Between the trimmed V and J ends, which lost 4 bases and 2 bases, there was a span of 10 bases. This CDR3 reads CASSVEPPYNEQFF. In nucleotides, the CDR3 is TGCGCCAGCAGCGTCGAGCCACCCTACAATGAGCAGTTCTTC.

The chain links TRBV2 to TRBJ2-7; possibly TRBD2 for D (6 bases). This CDR3 is 13 amino acids long. The germline V gene encodes CDR1 SNHLY and CDR2 FYNNEI. Trimming stripped 7 bases from V and 3 bases from J, with 13 bases between. The CDR3: CASTPSRDYEQYF. CDR3 in DNA: TGTGCCAGCACCCCCTCGCGGGACTACGAGCAGTACTTC. Full variable domain (outside the CDR3, taken from reference TRBV2 and TRBJ2-7): EPEVTQTPSHQVTQMGQEVILRCVPISNHLYFYWYRQILGQKVEFLVSFYNNEISEKSEIFDDQFSVERPDGSNFTLKIRSTKLEDSAMYFCASTPSRDYEQYFGPGTRLTVT.

This clone has a single count. The rearrangement joins TRBV28 to TRBJ2-1, with 8 bases fitting TRBD2. Germline trimming cut 6 bases from V and 5 bases from J; bases unmatched to any gene: 9. The CDR3 totals 15 residues. The germline V gene has CDR1 MDHEN and CDR2 SYDVKM. CDR3 loop: CASRNGASGHNEQFF. The DNA of the CDR3 is TGTGCCAGCAGAAATGGGGCTAGCGGGCACAATGAGCAGTTCTTC.

V and J are TRBV5-1 and TRBJ1-3; D not resolved. The ends were cut back, 0 bases at V and 0 bases at J, with 4 bases in the middle. CDR3 length: 14 residues. In germline, CDR1 is SGHRS, CDR2 YFSETQ. The CDR3 region has the DNA TGCGCCAGCAGCTTGGACACCTCTGGAAACACCATATATTTT. As protein: CASSLDTSGNTIYF.

CDR3: CASTPGAYEQYF. Written as DNA, the CDR3 is TGTGCCAGCACCCCCGGTGCGTACGAGCAGTACTTC. The V gene is TRBV2, the J gene TRBJ2-7, with D uncertain. Trimming removed 7 bases at V and 4 bases at J, with 11 bases between. The CDR3 is made up of 12 amino acids. CDR1 SNHLY and CDR2 FYNNEI come from the germline V gene.

The gene calls are TRBV28 and TRBJ2-7; TRBD2 might be the D (6 bases). Between the trimmed V and J ends, which lost 5 bases and 0 bases, there was a span of 14 bases. The germline CDR1 and CDR2 sequences are MDHEN and SYDVKM. This CDR3 is built from 15 residues. The DNA of the CDR3 is TGTGCCAGCAGTGGCCCCGGGGGAAGCTCCTACGAGCAGTACTTC. Translated, it gives CASSGPGGSSYEQYF.

This sequence joins TRBV18 and TRBJ2-7, with 11 positions matching TRBD1. V lost 4 bases to trimming and J lost 7 bases; unmatched junction nucleotides: 9. This CDR3 is 15 amino acids long. Germline V gene data show CDR1 as KGHSH and CDR2 as LQKENI. DNA for the CDR3: TGTGCCAGCTCACTCGGGACAGGGGGTGCGGGGGAGCAGTACTTC. Translation gives CASSLGTGGAGEQYF.

The rearrangement joins TRBV15 to TRBJ2-1, with D possibly being TRBD1 (6 bases). The germline V and J ends were trimmed by 4 bases and 6 bases, with 10 bases remaining between them. This CDR3 has 13 residues. Germline V gene lookup returns CDR1 LNHNV and CDR2 YYDKDF (reference sequence). Here the CDR3 reads CATSKQGSNEQFF. The CDR3 DNA is TGTGCCACCAGCAAACAGGGTTCCAATGAGCAGTTCTTC.

V is TRBV5-1 and J is TRBJ2-7; 9 positions match TRBD1. Germline V lookup: CDR1 SGHRS, CDR2 YFSETQ. J lost 2 bases, V lost 1 base, and 4 bases had no gene match. The CDR3 has 15 residues. The CDR3 loop is CASSLSTGGAYEQYF. The CDR3 DNA reads TGCGCCAGCAGCTTGTCGACAGGGGGGGCCTACGAGCAGTACTTC.

The genes are TRBV7-2 and TRBJ1-2; a possible D gene is TRBD1 (6 bases). The V end was cut by 1 base, the J end by 6 bases, with 15 bases between. Germline CDR1 is SGHTA and CDR2 is FQGNSA. This CDR3 is 15 amino acids long. The CDR3 bases are TGTGCCAGCAGCTTAGTTGGAGTAACAGGGCATGGCTACACCTTC. As protein: CASSLVGVTGHGYTF.

The chain is built from TRBV28 and TRBJ1-5; TRBD1 is a possible D gene (6 bases). CDR1 is MDHEN and CDR2 is SYDVKM in the germline V gene. Trimming shortened V by 5 bases and J by 5 bases, and 10 bases separated the two germline ends. This CDR3 has 13 residues. The CDR3 DNA reads as TGTGCCAGCAGTGAACAGGGTTATCAGCCCCAGCATTTT. Its translation is CASSEQGYQPQHF.

The chain uses TRBV15 and TRBJ1-2; D may be TRBD1 (6 bases). Germline V CDR1 and CDR2: LNHNV, YYDKDF (reference sequence). The CDR3 is made up of 15 amino acids. Trimming removed 0 bases at V and 4 bases at J, with 12 bases between. The CDR3 DNA is TGTGCCACCAGCAGAGATTTGGGGGACATCTATGGCTACACCTTC. Amino acids: CATSRDLGDIYGYTF. Supplemented by reference TRBV15 and TRBJ1-2, the full variable domain reads DAMVIQNPRYQVTQFGKPVTLSCSQTLNHNVMYWYQQKSSQAPKLLFHYYDKDFNNEADTPDNFQSRRPNTSFCFLDIRSPGLGDTAMYLCATSRDLGDIYGYTFGSGTRLTVV.